The 4 T cell receptor beta chains below come from one sample, sequenced in a study of blood T cell repertoires in COVID-19. Measured with immunoSEQ multiplex PCR; TCRdb has only the in-frame clones, and not every one. The sample yields roughly 60,000 clones, over 75% seen once. The material sequenced was peripheral blood. The receptors here all came from a human donor in a cohort sampled during active COVID-19.

The genes are TRBV30 and TRBJ2-1; 10 bases align to TRBD1. With V trimmed by 2 bases and J by 10 bases, 8 bases remained unmatched. Germline CDR1 reads GTSNPN; CDR2 reads SVGIG (reference sequence). The CDR3 has 14 residues. CDR3 region: CAWSLQDRGSEQFF. CDR3 DNA sequence: TGTGCCTGGAGTCTACAGGACAGGGGGTCGGAGCAGTTCTTC.

The sample holds a few counts of this clone. The chain recombines TRBV5-1 with TRBJ1-5; 10 nucleotides line up with TRBD1. This CDR3 is built from 15 residues. Germline V gives CDR1 SGHRS, CDR2 YFSETQ. V shed 5 bases and J 6 bases; nucleotides not matched to a gene: 8. The CDR3, as DNA: TGCGCCAGCAGACCAGGGACAGGGGCAGGTCAGCCCCAGCATTTT. It is translated as CASRPGTGAGQPQHF.

The V and J genes are TRBV4-3 and TRBJ2-7, with 11 bases fitting TRBD2. CDR1 LGHNA and CDR2 YSLEER come from the germline V gene. The V segment lost 1 base and the J segment 2 bases; nucleotides outside the gene matches: 7. The CDR3 length is 17 residues. The DNA of the CDR3 is TGCGCCAGCAGCCAAGCCACCGGGACTAGCGGAACCTACGAGCAGTACTTC. Translation: CASSQATGTSGTYEQYF.

The CDR3 DNA reads TGCGCCAGCAGCAGTAATACCGCAGGGGGTCGAGAGACCCAGTACTTC. This sequence encodes CASSSNTAGGRETQYF. V and J are TRBV5-1 and TRBJ2-5, with TRBD1 matching over 7 bases. This CDR3 has 16 residues. The J segment lost 4 bases and the V segment lost 4 bases, leaving 13 bases of the junction unmatched. Per the germline V gene, CDR1 is SGHRS and CDR2 is YFSETQ.